The 20 T cell receptor beta chains reported below all come from one sample, sequenced in a study of cytomegalovirus exposure and HLA in healthy donors. 13 Jbeta primers and 60 Vbeta primers were used for the PCR. Assay: immunoSEQ multiplex PCR; the TCRdb copy retains only in-frame clones and omits some. The table lists hundreds of thousands of clones, 60% to 80% of them singletons. The source material was PBMCs. The source is a man between 18 and 29 years old in good health and CMV-seronegative.

The chain carries TRBV9 and TRBJ2-1; tentatively, D is TRBD2 (6 bases). CDR1 SGDLS and CDR2 YYNGEE come from the germline V gene. The length of the CDR3 is 12 residues. V was clipped by 1 base and J by 9 bases, with 8 bases between them. For the CDR3, the DNA is TGTGCCAGCAGCGTACTTAGCGGTGAGCAGTTCTTC. This sequence encodes CASSVLSGEQFF.

Here the CDR3 DNA reads TGTGCCAGCAGTACGACTAGCGGGGTACTTCACCATGAGCAGTTCTTC. This translates into CASSTTSGVLHHEQFF. The V and J genes are TRBV28 and TRBJ2-1; TRBD2 matches 11 bases. The germline V gene has CDR1 MDHEN and CDR2 SYDVKM. J lost 8 bases, V lost 5 bases, and 11 bases had no gene match. CDR3 length: 16 amino acids.

This chain uses TRBV29-1 with TRBJ1-1; D remains unclear. The V gene lost 2 bases and the J gene lost 1 base, with 17 bases spanning the gap. Looked up from germline, CDR1 is SQVTM and CDR2 is ANQGSEA. The CDR3 contains 16 residues. As DNA, the CDR3 is TGCAGCGTTGAACGGGTGGGAGGCAAGGGGAACACTGAAGCTTTCTTT. Translating it yields CSVERVGGKGNTEAFF.

The V and J genes are TRBV27 and TRBJ1-2, with D possibly being TRBD1 (6 bases). Germline lookup yields CDR1 MNHEY and CDR2 SMNVEV (reference sequence). V was shortened by 8 bases and J by 4 bases, with 17 bases between the two germline ends. CDR3 length: 14 amino acids. The CDR3 DNA follows: TGTGCCAGCTCAGAGGGGGGGCAGATCTATGGCTACACCTTC. Its protein product is CASSEGGQIYGYTF.

This chain connects TRBV18 to TRBJ1-3; 8 positions agree with TRBD1. The germline CDR1 and CDR2 sequences are KGHSH and LQKENI. The CDR3 loop spans 16 amino acids. Trimming removed 3 bases from V and 0 bases from J; junction bases left unmatched: 4. The CDR3 here is CASSPTGVVSGNTIYF. The CDR3 nucleotides read TGTGCCAGCTCACCGACAGGGGTGGTCTCTGGAAACACCATATATTTT.

This chain connects TRBV2 to TRBJ1-5; 9 bases match TRBD1. The germline CDR1 and CDR2 sequences are SNHLY and FYNNEI. CDR3 length: 15 residues. V shed 3 bases and J 5 bases; nucleotides not matched to a gene: 5. The CDR3 region is CASSEGTGRHQPQHF. DNA for the CDR3: TGTGCCAGCAGTGAGGGGACAGGGAGACATCAGCCCCAGCATTTT.

The chain combines TRBV6-5 with TRBJ2-2; TRBD2 is a possible D gene (5 bases). Germline-derived CDR1 and CDR2 are MNHEY and SVGAGI. Trimming removed 7 bases at V and 2 bases at J, with 14 bases between. The CDR3 loop spans 15 amino acids. The CDR3 DNA sequence: TGTGCCAGCAAGGAGGTCGCATTCAACACCGGGGAGCTGTTTTTT. Translated, it gives CASKEVAFNTGELFF.

The rearrangement joins TRBV7-9 to TRBJ1-6; no firm D call. V lost 2 bases and J lost 6, with 11 bases in between. In germline, CDR1 is SEHNR, CDR2 FQNEAQ (reference sequence). CDR3 length: 15 amino acids. CDR3 loop: CASSLKTEVNSPLHF. The CDR3 DNA follows: TGTGCCAGCAGCTTAAAAACAGAAGTTAATTCACCCCTCCACTTT.

The V call is TRBV5-1, the J call TRBJ2-1; 8 bases match TRBD1. CDR3 size: 15 residues. V lost 0 bases, J lost 4 bases, and 3 bases stayed unmatched. Germline lookup yields CDR1 SGHRS and CDR2 YFSETQ. For the CDR3, the DNA is TGCGCCAGCAGCTTGGACAGGGGGATTTACAATGAGCAGTTCTTC. This codes for CASSLDRGIYNEQFF.

This sequence joins TRBV6-5 and TRBJ1-2; D gene uncertain. The CDR3 has 13 amino acids. The germline V gene has CDR1 MNHEY and CDR2 SVGAGI. V lost 2 bases and J 4 bases, leaving 8 bases between the germline ends. CDR3 amino acids: CASSYGQSYGYTF. In DNA, the CDR3 is TGTGCCAGCAGTTACGGGCAGAGCTATGGCTACACCTTC.

The chain has TRBV5-6 and TRBJ1-1, with 9 nucleotides matching TRBD1. V was clipped by 4 bases and J by 7 bases; unmatched bases: 8. From germline, CDR1 is SGHDT and CDR2 YYEEEE. This CDR3 comprises 14 residues. The CDR3 nucleotides are TGTGCCAGCAGCGAGGGACAGGGATACTTTGAAGCTTTCTTT. Translating it yields CASSEGQGYFEAFF.

CDR3 amino acids: CASSHGAEPYEQYF. For the CDR3, the DNA is TGCGCCAGCAGTCATGGGGCAGAACCCTACGAGCAGTACTTC. V gene TRBV23-1 combines with J gene TRBJ2-7; tentatively, D is TRBD1 (5 bases). TRBV23-1 has ORF status, its function being uncertain. Trimming removed 3 bases from V and 2 bases from J, with 11 bases in between. CDR3 length equals 14 residues.

The rearrangement links TRBV11-3 to TRBJ2-7, with D possibly being TRBD2 (6 bases). Germline values: CDR1 SGHNT, CDR2 YENEEA. V dropped 5 bases and J dropped 3 bases, with 14 bases sitting between them. The CDR3 runs to 14 residues. This CDR3 is CASSPRWGDYEQYF. DNA for the CDR3: TGTGCCAGCAGCCCGCGTTGGGGGGACTACGAGCAGTACTTC.

The chain employs TRBV7-8 and TRBJ2-1; 10 nucleotides match TRBD2. This CDR3 region has 15 residues. V lost 5 bases, J lost 8 bases, and 9 bases stayed unmatched. Germline V CDR1 and CDR2: SGHVS, FQNEAQ. Written as DNA, the CDR3 is TGTGCCAGCAGCCCCCGGAGCGGGAGGGGAGATGAGCAGTTCTTC. This translates into CASSPRSGRGDEQFF.

About this clone: At one of its ends the junction is not consistent with the germline gene, which may arise from a read error. V usage is TRBV7-9 and J usage is TRBJ2-3; a weak D match, TRBD2 (6 bases). CDR1 is SEHNR and CDR2 is FQNEAQ in the germline V gene (reference sequence). The CDR3 is 15 residues long. The CDR3 DNA reads TGTTCCAGCAGCACCGAAGGAGGGGTTCCAGATACGCAGTATTTT. Translated, it gives CSSSTEGGVPDTQYF. The full variable domain, its missing parts supplied by reference TRBV7-9 and TRBJ2-3, is DTGVSQNPRHKITKRGQNVTFRCDPISEHNRLYWYRQTLGQGPEFLTYFQNEAQLEKSRLLSDRFSAERPKGSFSTLEIQRTEQGDSAMYLCSSSTEGGVPDTQYFGPGTRLTVL.

The chain is built from TRBV27 and TRBJ2-7; 7 bases fit TRBD1. Germline CDR1 MNHEY, CDR2 SMNVEV (reference sequence). Trimming at V came to 6 bases and at J to 6 bases, leaving 8 bases not matched to a gene. CDR3 length equals 13 residues. The CDR3 bases are TGTGCCAGCAGACCCCCGACAGGGTCCGAGCAGTACTTC. Translated, it gives CASRPPTGSEQYF.

This clone turned up a few times. The chain employs TRBV19 and TRBJ2-1, with TRBD1 matching over 8 bases. V lost 8 bases, J lost 7 bases, and 10 bases stayed unmatched. Germline assignment: CDR1 LNHDA and CDR2 SQIVND (reference sequence). This CDR3 comprises 14 residues. As DNA, the CDR3 is TGTGCCAGTTCCGGACAGGGAAGGTTGAATGAGCAGTTCTTC. It translates to CASSGQGRLNEQFF.

This chain links TRBV6-5 with TRBJ2-7, with a tentative D call TRBD2 (6 bases). V lost 2 bases and J 0 bases, leaving 14 bases between the germline ends. Germline lookup yields CDR1 MNHEY and CDR2 SVGAGI. The CDR3 extends over 16 amino acids. The CDR3 loop reads CASSYGGIRSSYEQYF. CDR3 coding DNA: TGTGCCAGCAGTTACGGGGGGATACGGAGCTCCTACGAGCAGTACTTC.

The rearrangement links TRBV19 to TRBJ1-2, with 7 bases matching TRBD1. CDR1 LNHDA and CDR2 SQIVND come from the germline V gene (reference sequence). This CDR3 contains 14 residues. V lost 3 bases to trimming and J lost 1 base; unmatched junction nucleotides: 2. This CDR3 is CASSIQGDNYGYTF. CDR3 sequence (DNA): TGTGCCAGTAGTATTCAGGGGGATAACTATGGCTACACCTTC.

The CDR3 region is CASSTTSGRAPNEQFF. CDR3 nucleotide sequence: TGTGCCAGCAGCACGACTAGCGGGAGGGCCCCGAATGAGCAGTTCTTC. The chain combines TRBV9 with TRBJ2-1; the match to TRBD2 covers 14 bases. This CDR3 is built from 16 residues. CDR1 SGDLS and CDR2 YYNGEE come from the germline V gene. V lost 4 bases to trimming and J lost 7 bases; unmatched junction nucleotides: 7.